The clone carrying this T cell receptor (beta chain) was seen a few times. The antigen is not known. This sample was included in a study of human T cells and chemical hapten exposure. About the research overall: Per-sample TCR yields varied mainly from small pooled library volume differences. Study-level findings and limits: After DPC sensitization, TCRs above 1 in 1000 frequency showed no change.

Described time point: patch test 1, 2 weeks after DPC sensitization. The treatment was: therapeutic diphenylcyclopropenone sensitization with weekly scalp DPC. Unfractionated whole blood yielded total RNA. Each patch-test visit's blood sample preceded patch application. Each cDNA molecule in the library carried unique molecular identifiers. TCRdb redid the calling of the RACE reads with MiXCR, one entry per CDR3 protein. This sample has about 37,000 distinct CDR3 sequences; more than 6% occur once, and the top ten carry roughly 9%. The sequenced sample was whole blood, obtained in connection with sensitization to the hapten diphenylcyclopropenone (DPC). The TCR was taken from a woman in her twenties or thirties with alopecia areata. Some clones in this sample may be carry-over from other donors' samples.

This CDR3 is CASSFFLAGSSYNEQFF. The CDR3 nucleotides are TGTGCCAGCAGCTTTTTCTTGGCGGGCAGCTCCTACAATGAGCAGTTCTTC. The rearrangement joins TRBV5-6 to TRBJ2-1; a possible D gene is TRBD2 (5 bases). The V gene's germline CDR1 is SGHDT and CDR2 YYEEEE. The CDR3 spans 17 residues. V lost 2 bases to trimming and J lost 0 bases, with 15 bases between them.